Listed below are T cell receptor beta chains from one sample, sequenced in a study of cytomegalovirus exposure and HLA in healthy donors. Profiling relied on immunoSEQ multiplex PCR, and the TCRdb table lists in-frame clones only, not all of them. The data show over 130,000 clones, approximately 78% seen once. Material: PBMCs. Receptors originate from a middle-aged woman in good health and CMV-seropositive. CDR3s include the opening cysteine and the closing phenylalanine or tryptophan. D genes are given only for firm matches. Part of the rows lack a size; the others show once, few, many or a class for expanded clones.

cdr3_nt cdr3_aa d_call j_call clone_size v_call
TGTGCCAGCACCGCGGGAGGGGGGTCCTACGAGCAGTACTTC CASTAGGGSYEQYF TRBD2 TRBJ2-7 . TRBV6-5
TGTGCCAGCAGTGAAGCGCGGGGCGTCCAGCCCCAGCATTTT CASSEARGVQPQHF . TRBJ1-5 . TRBV2
TGTTCCAGCAGCACTTGGGAGACCCAGTACTTC CSSSTWETQYF . TRBJ2-5 . TRBV7-9
TGTGCCAGCAGCCAAGTCCCCTATGACTCCTACAATGAGCAGTTCTTC CASSQVPYDSYNEQFF . TRBJ2-1 . TRBV14
TGCGCCAGCAGCTTCCTAGCGGGAGGGCCTAACACCGGGGAGCTGTTTTTT CASSFLAGGPNTGELFF TRBD2 TRBJ2-2 . TRBV5-1
TGTGCCAGCAGCTTTTGGGCTAGCACCCAAGAGACCCAGTACTTC CASSFWASTQETQYF . TRBJ2-5 . TRBV7-9
TGTGCCACCCGACTAGCGGGAGGGTCAGATACGCAGTATTTT CATRLAGGSDTQYF TRBD2 TRBJ2-3 . TRBV10-3
TGTGCCAGCATGCCCCAGGGGGTGTGGAGCCATGGCTACACCTTC CASMPQGVWSHGYTF TRBD1 TRBJ1-2 . TRBV6-5
TGTGCCAGTAGTCGACTTACGGGAGCTTGGAATGAGCAGTTCTTC CASSRLTGAWNEQFF . TRBJ2-1 . TRBV19
TGTGCCATCAGTGAGAGGGGCTACGAGCAGTACTTC CAISERGYEQYF . TRBJ2-7 few TRBV10-3
TGTGCCAGCTCCCGAGACAGGGCTCATGATGAAGCTTTCTTT CASSRDRAHDEAFF TRBD1 TRBJ1-1 . TRBV18
TGTGCCAGCACCCCCTCGTTTGTCACTGAAGCTTTCTTT CASTPSFVTEAFF . TRBJ1-1 . TRBV7-9
TGTGCCAGTAGGGCCACCGCGGTTTACGAGACCCAGTACTTC CASRATAVYETQYF . TRBJ2-5 . TRBV19
TGTGCCAGTAGTATTGGGAGCGGTCCCCTCAATGAGCAGTTCTTC CASSIGSGPLNEQFF . TRBJ2-1 . TRBV19
TGTGCCAGCAGCGGAGGACTAGCCCAAGAGACCCAGTACTTC CASSGGLAQETQYF TRBD2 TRBJ2-5 . TRBV5-4
TGCGCCAGCAGCCCCGGGACTAGCGGGCTCACAGATACGCAGTATTTT CASSPGTSGLTDTQYF TRBD2 TRBJ2-3 . TRBV5-1
TGCGCCAGCAGCTTTCAAGGGGCCGGGACTGAAGCTTTCTTT CASSFQGAGTEAFF . TRBJ1-1 . TRBV5-1
TGTGCCAGCAGTTGGAGACAGACTCATAATGAAAAACTGTTTTTT CASSWRQTHNEKLFF . TRBJ1-4 . TRBV6-5
TGTGCCAGCAGTGACCAGGGAGGGGCCAATGAGCAGTTCTTC CASSDQGGANEQFF TRBD2 TRBJ2-1 once TRBV6-1
TGCAGCGTTCAGAACCCCCGGACTAGCGGGAGGAGTCTTGGCACAGATACGCAGTATTTT CSVQNPRTSGRSLGTDTQYF TRBD2 TRBJ2-3 . TRBV29-1
TGTGCCAGCAGCCTAAGGGACAGGGAAACCTACGAGCAGTACTTC CASSLRDRETYEQYF TRBD1 TRBJ2-7 few TRBV5-8
TGTGCCAGCAGGGAACACAGGGACAGCTTCAATCAGCCCCAGCATTTT CASREHRDSFNQPQHF TRBD1 TRBJ1-5 . TRBV6-1
TGTGCCAGCAAACTCCGCAGGGGAAGTAACACTGAAGCTTTCTTT CASKLRRGSNTEAFF . TRBJ1-1 . TRBV6-1
TGCAGCGTTGTAGCGGGGAGCTCCTACAATGAGCAGTTCTTC CSVVAGSSYNEQFF TRBD2 TRBJ2-1 once TRBV29-1
TGTGCCAGCAGTTTAACAGGGGTGAACACCATATATTTT CASSLTGVNTIYF TRBD1 TRBJ1-3 . TRBV28
TGTGCCAGCAGCCAGCTTCGGGGAGATACGCAGTATTTT CASSQLRGDTQYF . TRBJ2-3 few TRBV6-5